This is a list of T cell receptor beta chains from one sample in a study of OX40 agonist ivuxolimab in advanced cancers. The repertoire was sequenced with immunoSEQ multiplex PCR; TCRdb's copy has only in-frame clones and lacks some. The profile shows 45,000 to 70,000 clones, about 86% of them singletons. The material sequenced was CD4+ or CD8+ T cells sorted from blood, taken in a trial of the OX40 agonist ivuxolimab. These receptors came from an adult with an advanced solid tumor such as melanoma, head and neck, liver or kidney cancer. Both conserved end residues are part of each CDR3. Fields, in order: D gene, CDR3 length, V gene, clone size, J gene, CDR3 protein, CDR3 DNA. The D gene is left open where the match is weak. Rows give clone size only sometimes, using once, few, many, or a class for an expanded clone.

d_gene: NA; len: 16; v_gene: TRBV19; abundance: NA; j_gene: TRBJ1-1; CDR3aa: CATPPGGLPLNTEAFF; CDR3nt: TGTGCCACCCCACCCGGGGGGCTCCCCCTGAACACTGAAGCTTTCTTT
d_gene: NA; len: 14; v_gene: TRBV6-5; abundance: NA; j_gene: TRBJ2-5; CDR3aa: CASTRQASGETQYF; CDR3nt: TGTGCCAGCACCAGACAGGCCTCGGGAGAGACCCAGTACTTC
d_gene: NA; len: 14; v_gene: TRBV6-5; abundance: NA; j_gene: TRBJ1-2; CDR3aa: CASSYLQPNYGYTF; CDR3nt: TGTGCCAGCAGTTACCTTCAACCTAACTATGGCTACACCTTC
d_gene: NA; len: 16; v_gene: TRBV9; abundance: NA; j_gene: TRBJ2-3; CDR3aa: CASSGGQGWGTDTQYF; CDR3nt: TGTGCCAGCAGCGGGGGGCAGGGCTGGGGGACAGATACGCAGTATTTT
d_gene: NA; len: 14; v_gene: TRBV19; abundance: NA; j_gene: TRBJ1-4; CDR3aa: CASSTQGTVQKLFF; CDR3nt: TGTGCCAGTAGTACACAGGGTACGGTACAGAAACTGTTTTTT
d_gene: TRBD2; len: 15; v_gene: TRBV6-5; abundance: NA; j_gene: TRBJ2-1; CDR3aa: CASSYAASGYNEQFF; CDR3nt: TGTGCCAGCAGTTACGCGGCTAGCGGGTACAATGAGCAGTTCTTC
d_gene: TRBD1; len: 18; v_gene: TRBV9; abundance: NA; j_gene: TRBJ1-3; CDR3aa: CASSVDRGFGYSGNTIYF; CDR3nt: TGTGCCAGCAGCGTCGACAGGGGTTTTGGATACTCTGGAAACACCATATATTTT
d_gene: TRBD1; len: 16; v_gene: TRBV5-1; abundance: NA; j_gene: TRBJ1-1; CDR3aa: CASSLGTGGRGTEAFF; CDR3nt: TGCGCCAGCAGCTTGGGGACAGGGGGTAGGGGCACTGAAGCTTTCTTT
d_gene: TRBD1; len: 14; v_gene: TRBV5-1; abundance: NA; j_gene: TRBJ1-2; CDR3aa: CASSFEGADYGYTF; CDR3nt: TGCGCCAGCAGCTTCGAGGGGGCGGACTATGGCTACACCTTC
d_gene: NA; len: 15; v_gene: TRBV19; abundance: NA; j_gene: TRBJ2-5; CDR3aa: CASGGAGALEETQYF; CDR3nt: TGTGCCAGTGGGGGGGCGGGGGCCCTCGAGGAGACCCAGTACTTC
d_gene: NA; len: 15; v_gene: TRBV5-5; abundance: NA; j_gene: TRBJ1-4; CDR3aa: CASSLGTAAGEKLFF; CDR3nt: TGTGCCAGCAGCCTCGGGACGGCCGCGGGTGAAAAACTGTTTTTT
d_gene: TRBD1; len: 13; v_gene: TRBV2; abundance: NA; j_gene: TRBJ1-1; CDR3aa: CASRRQGNTEAFF; CDR3nt: TGTGCCAGCAGACGACAGGGGAACACTGAAGCTTTCTTT
d_gene: TRBD1; len: 16; v_gene: TRBV5-1; abundance: NA; j_gene: TRBJ1-1; CDR3aa: CASSSRQGGGNTEAFF; CDR3nt: TGCGCCAGCAGCTCAAGACAGGGAGGAGGTAACACTGAAGCTTTCTTT
d_gene: NA; len: 17; v_gene: TRBV19; abundance: once; j_gene: TRBJ2-2; CDR3aa: CASSSFRTPVNTGELFF; CDR3nt: TGTGCCAGTAGTAGTTTCCGGACTCCCGTGAACACCGGGGAGCTGTTTTTT
d_gene: TRBD1; len: 14; v_gene: TRBV18; abundance: NA; j_gene: TRBJ2-7; CDR3aa: CASSRTGPSYEQYF; CDR3nt: TGTGCCAGCTCAAGGACAGGGCCCTCCTACGAGCAGTACTTC
d_gene: NA; len: 14; v_gene: TRBV5-1; abundance: NA; j_gene: TRBJ1-4; CDR3aa: CASSPTATNEKLFF; CDR3nt: TGCGCCAGCAGCCCTACAGCAACTAATGAAAAACTGTTTTTT